This T cell receptor (beta chain) was documented in a study of cytomegalovirus exposure and HLA in healthy donors. Study-wide results and caveats: Association with HLA alleles at 0.05 false discovery rate was found for 16,951 TCR beta sequences in a later analysis. Analyzed later, association rates of TCRs varied across HLA loci, with DRB1 most and HLA-C fewest.

Vbeta (60) and Jbeta (13) primers were used in the PCR. Method: immunoSEQ multiplex PCR; TCRdb's copy keeps in-frame clones and lacks some. This sample carries more than 130,000 clones, about four fifths of them seen once, and the ten largest clones take about 3.9%. The J segment lost 4 bases and the V segment lost 5 bases, leaving 6 bases of the junction unmatched. The length of the CDR3 is 15 residues. In germline, CDR1 is MDHEN, CDR2 SYDVKM. Of note for this clone: The antigen is unknown.

This clonotype was obtained from a man aged 40-50 years in good health and CMV-seropositive. The chain has TRBV28 and TRBJ1-1; 11 nucleotides line up with TRBD1. The sequenced sample was PBMCs. The CDR3 reads CASSGQGAETTEAFF. The CDR3 DNA sequence: TGTGCCAGCAGTGGACAGGGGGCAGAAACCACTGAAGCTTTCTTT. Drawing the rest from reference TRBV28 and TRBJ1-1, the complete variable domain is DVKVTQSSRYLVKRTGEKVFLECVQDMDHENMFWYRQDPGLGLRLIYFSYDVKMKEKGDIPEGYSVSREKKERFSLILESASTNQTSMYLCASSGQGAETTEAFFGQGTRLTVV.